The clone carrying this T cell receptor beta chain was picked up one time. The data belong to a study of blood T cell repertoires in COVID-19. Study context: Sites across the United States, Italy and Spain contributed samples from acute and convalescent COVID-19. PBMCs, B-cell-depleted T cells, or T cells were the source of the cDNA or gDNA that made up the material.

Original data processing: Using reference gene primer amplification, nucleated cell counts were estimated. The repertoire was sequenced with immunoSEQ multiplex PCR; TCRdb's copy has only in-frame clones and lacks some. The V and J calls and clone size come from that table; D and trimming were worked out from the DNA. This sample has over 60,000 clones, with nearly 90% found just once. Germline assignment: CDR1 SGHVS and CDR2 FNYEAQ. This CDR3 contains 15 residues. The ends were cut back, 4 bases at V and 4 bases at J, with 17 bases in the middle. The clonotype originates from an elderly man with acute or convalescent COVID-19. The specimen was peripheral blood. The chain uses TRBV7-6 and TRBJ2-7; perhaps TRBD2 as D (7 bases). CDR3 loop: CASSSVGGGAYEQYF. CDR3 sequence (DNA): TGTGCCAGCAGCTCCGTGGGAGGGGGGGCGTACGAGCAGTACTTC. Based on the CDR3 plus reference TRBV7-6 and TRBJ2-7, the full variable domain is GAGVSQSPRYKVTKRGQDVALRCDPISGHVSLYWYRQALGQGPEFLTYFNYEAQQDKSGLPNDRFSAERPEGSISTLTIQRTEQRDSAMYRCASSSVGGGAYEQYFGPGTRLTVT.